The 18 T cell receptor beta chains below all came from one sample that was sequenced in a study of cytomegalovirus exposure and HLA in healthy donors. It was with 60 Vbeta and 13 Jbeta primers that the PCR ran. Repertoires were generated with immunoSEQ multiplex PCR, while TCRdb's copy carries only in-frame clones and drops some. The sample lists 100,000 to 150,000 clones, 80% seen once, with around 3.3% in the top ten. Source material: PBMCs. The receptors derive from a male donor in good health and CMV-seronegative.

This rearrangement joins TRBV6-4 to TRBJ1-2; a weak D match, TRBD1 (5 bases). The germline gives CDR1 MRHNA, CDR2 SNTAGT. Trimming shortened V by 0 bases and J by 8 bases, and 16 bases separated the two germline ends. This CDR3 is 15 amino acids long. CDR3 sequence (DNA): TGTGCCAGCAGTGACTCCCCGGGGGTTTCTTGGGGCTACACCTTC. Its translation is CASSDSPGVSWGYTF.

The chain links TRBV30 to TRBJ1-5, with a weak D call TRBD1 (6 bases). Between the trimmed V and J ends, which lost 0 bases and 0 bases, there was a span of 21 bases. Germline CDR1 and CDR2: GTSNPN and SVGIG (reference sequence). This CDR3 region has 19 residues. CDR3 in DNA: TGTGCCTGGAGTGTACATATCGGGGCAGGACAGCTTAGCAATCAGCCCCAGCATTTT. This codes for CAWSVHIGAGQLSNQPQHF.

The V and J genes are TRBV2 and TRBJ1-6, with TRBD1 matching over 8 bases. In germline, CDR1 is SNHLY, CDR2 FYNNEI. This CDR3 has 13 amino acids. The trim removed 8 bases at V and 7 bases at J, leaving 4 bases unmatched. In DNA, the CDR3 is TGTGCCAGCCTCGGGACAGGCAATTCACCCCTCCACTTT. This translates into CASLGTGNSPLHF.

This clone has a single count. The CDR3 region is CAISASGGDTIYF. The CDR3 DNA reads as TGTGCCATCAGTGCCAGCGGCGGGGACACCATATATTTT. V and J are TRBV10-3 and TRBJ1-3, with D unresolved. The germline V gene encodes CDR1 ENHRY and CDR2 SYGVKD. This CDR3 contains 13 residues. V lost 4 bases, J lost 8 bases, and 12 bases lay in between.

The chain employs TRBV2 and TRBJ2-7; D perhaps matches TRBD1 (5 bases). Germline V gene data show CDR1 as SNHLY and CDR2 as FYNNEI. Trimming left V 2 bases short and J 1 base short, with 6 bases between. This CDR3 contains 13 residues. The CDR3 loop is CASSETGSYEQYF. In DNA, the CDR3 is TGTGCCAGCAGTGAAACAGGTTCCTACGAGCAGTACTTC.

V gene TRBV7-3 combines with J gene TRBJ2-2; possibly TRBD2 for D (6 bases). Germline CDR1 reads SGHTA; CDR2 reads FQGTGA. The CDR3 covers 14 residues. Trimming took off 8 bases at V and 2 bases at J, with 12 bases between the two ends. CDR3 coding DNA: TGTGCCAGCGGGACTGCCTTTAACACCGGGGAGCTGTTTTTT. This gives the protein CASGTAFNTGELFF. Based on the CDR3 plus reference TRBV7-3 and TRBJ2-2, the full variable domain is GAGVSQTPSNKVTEKGKYVELRCDPISGHTALYWYRQSLGQGPEFLIYFQGTGAADDSGLPNDRFFAVRPEGSVSTLKIQRTERGDSAVYLCASGTAFNTGELFFGEGSRLTVL.

The rearrangement uses TRBV4-1 and TRBJ1-2, with TRBD1 matching 9 bases. The junction had 2 bases not matched to a gene; V was cut back by 1 base and J by 2 bases. This CDR3 comprises 15 residues. The germline gives CDR1 MGHRA, CDR2 YSYEKL. The CDR3 DNA follows: TGCGCCAGCAGCCAAGCCGGACAGGGGAACTATGGCTACACCTTC. This codes for CASSQAGQGNYGYTF.

The chain is built from TRBV6-5 and TRBJ1-6; 9 bases match TRBD1. With V trimmed by 5 bases and J by 7 bases, 3 bases remained unmatched. Germline CDR1 reads MNHEY; CDR2 reads SVGAGI. The CDR3 runs 14 residues. The CDR3 loop is CASSRDRDNSPLHF. CDR3 coding DNA: TGTGCCAGCAGTAGGGACAGGGACAATTCACCCCTCCACTTT.

V gene TRBV27 combines with J gene TRBJ2-7, with no clear D. The CDR3 length is 13 residues. Germline CDR1 is MNHEY and CDR2 is SMNVEV (reference sequence). Between the trimmed V and J ends, which lost 10 bases and 6 bases, there was a span of 19 bases. CDR3 sequence reads: CATFSIAVPEQYF. The CDR3 DNA reads as TGTGCCACCTTCTCTATAGCCGTACCCGAGCAGTACTTC.

The gene calls are TRBV19 and TRBJ2-7, with D perhaps matching TRBD2 (5 bases). V was cut by 2 bases and J by 3 bases, with 8 bases left in between. CDR3 length: 13 amino acids. CDR1 and CDR2 (germline): LNHDA, SQIVND (reference sequence). Written as DNA, the CDR3 is TGTGCCAGTAGTATACTAGCTGGCTACGAGCAGTACTTC. As protein: CASSILAGYEQYF. Drawing the rest from reference TRBV19 and TRBJ2-7, the complete variable domain is DGGITQSPKYLFRKEGQNVTLSCEQNLNHDAMYWYRQDPGQGLRLIYYSQIVNDFQKGDIAEGYSVSREKKESFPLTVTSAQKNPTAFYLCASSILAGYEQYFGPGTRLTVT.

The V gene is TRBV6-1, the J gene TRBJ2-1, with TRBD2 identical over 10 bases. This CDR3 contains 13 residues. Per germline, CDR1 MNHNS and CDR2 SASEGT. Trimming at V came to 11 bases and at J to 3 bases, leaving 4 bases not matched to a gene. CDR3 sequence (DNA): TGTGCCGGGCTAGCGGGGGACTACAATGAGCAGTTCTTC. It codes for CAGLAGDYNEQFF.

The V gene is TRBV7-9, the J gene TRBJ1-1; TRBD1 is a possible D gene (5 bases). CDR1 and CDR2 from the germline V gene are SEHNR and FQNEAQ (reference sequence). Trimming cost V 5 bases and J 11 bases, with 9 bases left between them. The CDR3 spans 10 residues. The CDR3 spells CASSDGGAFF. CDR3 nucleotides: TGTGCCAGCAGCGACGGGGGGGCTTTCTTT.

This chain uses TRBV27 with TRBJ2-1; D may be TRBD1 (6 bases). From germline, CDR1 is MNHEY and CDR2 SMNVEV (reference sequence). The CDR3 has 16 residues. Trimming took off 5 bases at V and 6 bases at J, with 20 bases between the two ends. The CDR3: CASSTYGTPKGNEQFF. CDR3 coding DNA: TGTGCCAGCAGTACTTACGGGACACCCAAGGGCAATGAGCAGTTCTTC.

The rearrangement joins TRBV2 to TRBJ2-1; TRBD1 agrees at 11 bases. The CDR3 totals 15 residues. V lost 8 bases and J lost 8; bases outside the gene matches: 11. Germline CDR1 SNHLY, CDR2 FYNNEI. The DNA of the CDR3 is TGTGCCAGCTCAAAGGACAGGGGGCTCTCTGATGAGCAGTTCTTC. Amino acid sequence: CASSKDRGLSDEQFF.

In DNA, the CDR3 is TGTGCCTGGAAGTCGCCTCCCTCCGAGGAAGCTTTCTTT. It encodes CAWKSPPSEEAFF. The V gene is TRBV30, the J gene TRBJ1-1; no definite D call. The CDR3 loop spans 13 amino acids. Germline loops: CDR1 GTSNPN, CDR2 SVGIG (reference sequence). V gave up 4 bases and J gave up 8 bases, with 17 bases separating them.

This clone was seen a few times. The chain carries TRBV6-6 and TRBJ2-7; 12 bases align to TRBD2. The CDR3 totals 15 residues. V was clipped by 6 bases and J by 4 bases; unmatched bases: 7. Germline V lookup: CDR1 MNHNY, CDR2 SVGAGI (reference sequence). In DNA, the CDR3 is TGTGCCAGCAGACTTAGGACTAGCGGGGAATACGAGCAGTACTTC. Its translation: CASRLRTSGEYEQYF.

The V and J genes are TRBV6-1 and TRBJ1-5; 7 nucleotides agree with TRBD1. Germline V gene data show CDR1 as MNHNS and CDR2 as SASEGT. This CDR3 comprises 15 residues. V was clipped by 2 bases and J by 4 bases; unmatched bases: 5. CDR3 residues: CASSEKDRTNQPQHF. The DNA of the CDR3 is TGTGCCAGCAGTGAAAAGGACAGGACAAATCAGCCCCAGCATTTT.

V gene TRBV15 combines with J gene TRBJ1-1; D call uncertain. The CDR3 totals 18 residues. V lost 1 base and J 2 bases, leaving 20 bases between the germline ends. Germline CDR1 and CDR2: LNHNV and YYDKDF (reference sequence). This chain's CDR3 is CATSRVISDPFINTEAFF. The DNA for the CDR3 is TGTGCCACCAGCAGAGTCATTTCAGATCCTTTCATTAACACTGAAGCTTTCTTT.